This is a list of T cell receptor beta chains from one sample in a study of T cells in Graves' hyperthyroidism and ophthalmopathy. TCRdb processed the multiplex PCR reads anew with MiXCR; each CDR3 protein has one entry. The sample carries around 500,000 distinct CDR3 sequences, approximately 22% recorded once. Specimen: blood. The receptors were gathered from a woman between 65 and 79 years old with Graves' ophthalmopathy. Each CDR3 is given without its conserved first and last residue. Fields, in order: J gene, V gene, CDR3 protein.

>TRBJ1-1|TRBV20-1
SAVPGTGNTEAF
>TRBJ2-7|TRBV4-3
ASSQGWTGHSSYEQY
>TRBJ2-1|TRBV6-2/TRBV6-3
ASSYPAPGLAGGNEQF
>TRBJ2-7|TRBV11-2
ASSWNRPQGGGSYEQY
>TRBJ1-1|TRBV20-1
SARDPGRGSVEAF
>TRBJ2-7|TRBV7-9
ASRMNFYEQY
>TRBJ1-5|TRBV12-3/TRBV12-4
ASSRQGANQPQH
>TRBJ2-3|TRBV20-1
SALQGSTDTQY
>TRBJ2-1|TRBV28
ASTVRDEQF
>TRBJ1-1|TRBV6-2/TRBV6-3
AAKNPNTEAF
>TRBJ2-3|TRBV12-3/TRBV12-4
ASGRDRGTVTQY
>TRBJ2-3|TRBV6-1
ASSDIAGGGDTQY
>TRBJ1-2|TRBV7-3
ASSLNPVGSGSTSNYGYT
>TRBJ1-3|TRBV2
ASSEGQFWTVDGNTIY
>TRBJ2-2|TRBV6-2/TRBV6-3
ASSYNLKGGELF
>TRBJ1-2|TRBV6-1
ASIFGGGKNYGYT
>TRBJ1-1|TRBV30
AWANMNTEAF
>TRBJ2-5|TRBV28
ASREGVKNQETQY
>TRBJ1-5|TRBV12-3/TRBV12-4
ASSFTEDQPQH
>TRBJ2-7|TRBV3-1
ASSQVLLAGGSYEQY
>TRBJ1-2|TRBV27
ASSSLGWLSSYGYT
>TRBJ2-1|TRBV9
ASSVAPGSYNEQF
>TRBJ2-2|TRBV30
AWSLGDDSGELF
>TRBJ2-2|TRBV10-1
ASSDWTGRQNTGELF
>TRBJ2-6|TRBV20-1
SASGAVSGANVLT
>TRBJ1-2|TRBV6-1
ASSAGDIYGYT
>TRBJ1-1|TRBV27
ASSPGTAMNTEAF
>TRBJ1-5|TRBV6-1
ASSRQGVSNQPQH
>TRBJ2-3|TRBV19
ASTFGTSFVTQY
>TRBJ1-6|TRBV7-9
ASSSGRDSPLH
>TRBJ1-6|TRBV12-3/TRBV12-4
ASSRTDVYNSPLH
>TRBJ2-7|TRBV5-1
ASSLGTGTEQY
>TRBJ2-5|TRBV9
ASSPRRQGSTETQY
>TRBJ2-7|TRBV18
ASSPPAGLGEQY
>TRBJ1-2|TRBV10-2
ASSAAGQGKSGGYT
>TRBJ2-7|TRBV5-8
ASSLPGSTYEQY